Here is one T cell receptor (beta chain) with its context. This sample was included in a study of OX40 agonist ivuxolimab in advanced cancers. Study details: The study gave patients intravenous ivuxolimab at 0.01 to 10 mg/kg every 2 weeks.

TCRdb's copy holds only in-frame clones and misses some; the assay was immunoSEQ multiplex PCR. The data hold 72,000 or so clones, with 70% to 90% observed a single time. The source of this sequence is an adult with an advanced solid tumor such as melanoma, head and neck, liver or kidney cancer. This specimen consisted of CD4+ or CD8+ T cells sorted from blood, obtained in a trial of the OX40 agonist ivuxolimab.

The CDR3 nucleotides read TGTGCCAGCAGCTCCAGTTCCAATGAGCAGTTCTTC. It specifies CASSSSSNEQFF. The chain joins TRBV7-2 to TRBJ2-1; D uncertain. The V end lost 4 bases, the J end lost 6 bases, and 7 bases lay between the germline ends. This CDR3 has 12 residues. The V gene's germline CDR1 is SGHTA and CDR2 FQGNSA.